This TCR beta chain was sequenced in a study of CD8+ T cells in alopecia areata. Study at large: Affected scalp percentage gauged treated patients' severity.

Study-wide findings and caveats: Clonality in the scalp and expanded CD8+ clones ranked among the top 100 were significantly decreased by tofacitinib. Lesional tissue from the scalp (especially in alopecia totalis/universalis) showed higher clonality than normal scalp.

To note about this clone: The antigen remains unidentified.

Stated treatment: oral pan-JAK inhibitor, 5-10 mg twice daily. In each case, RNA was isolated and then reverse transcribed into cDNA as the sequencing template. Sequencing used immunoSEQ multiplex PCR; TCRdb keeps in-frame clones, though not all of them. The data contain about 210,000 clones, about 50% of them singletons. This specimen was CD4+ T cells sorted from blood, taken at week 4, from a patient treated with tofacitinib. This sequence originates from a human donor with alopecia areata.

The chain's CDR3 is CASKAELTDTQYF. CDR3 in DNA: TGCGCCAGCAAGGCGGAACTCACAGATACGCAGTATTTT. This chain uses TRBV5-1 with TRBJ2-3; D unclear. Germline V gene sequence: CDR1 SGHRS, CDR2 YFSETQ. There are 13 residues in the CDR3. V dropped 6 bases and J dropped 2 bases, with 10 bases sitting between them.